The 11 T cell receptor beta chains reported below all come from one sample, sequenced in a study of OX40 agonist ivuxolimab in advanced cancers. Profiled with immunoSEQ multiplex PCR; TCRdb holds only in-frame clones, not every one. The table has some 43,000 clones, approximately 90% seen once. The sample in question was CD4+ or CD8+ T cells sorted from blood, obtained in a trial of the OX40 agonist ivuxolimab. The receptor source for this set is an adult with an advanced solid tumor such as melanoma, head and neck, liver or kidney cancer.

The chain links TRBV6-1 to TRBJ2-2; 12 nucleotides align to TRBD2. J gave up 5 bases and V 1 base, and 5 bases lay outside the gene matches. The CDR3 contains 17 residues. Germline values: CDR1 MNHNS, CDR2 SASEGT. CDR3 region: CASSEVLAGGRTGELFF. The CDR3 DNA is TGTGCCAGCAGTGAAGTACTAGCGGGAGGTCGTACCGGGGAGCTGTTTTTT.

The J gene is TRBJ1-4, the V gene TRBV19, with a tentative D call TRBD1 (5 bases). The length of the CDR3 is 14 residues. V dropped 7 bases and J dropped 0 bases, with 9 bases sitting between them. Looked up from germline, CDR1 is LNHDA and CDR2 is SQIVND (reference sequence). For the CDR3, the DNA is TGTGCCAGTATGGACACCGCAACTAATGAAAAACTGTTTTTT. Amino acids: CASMDTATNEKLFF.

The rearrangement joins TRBV7-9 to TRBJ2-5; D remains unclear. V lost 2 bases and J 2 bases, leaving 9 bases between the germline ends. The CDR3 is 14 amino acids. Germline V gene lookup returns CDR1 SEHNR and CDR2 FQNEAQ (reference sequence). The CDR3: CASSLSPAQETQYF. In nucleotides, the CDR3 is TGTGCCAGCAGCTTAAGTCCAGCTCAAGAGACCCAGTACTTC.

The rearrangement uses TRBV11-1 and TRBJ2-7; TRBD1 might be the D (5 bases). CDR1 and CDR2 (germline): SGHAT, FQDESV (reference sequence). Trimming cost V 1 base and J 3 bases, with 19 bases left between them. This CDR3 region has 17 residues. DNA for the CDR3: TGTGCCAGCAGCTTAGTACGGGCGTCAGGGAATAGCTACGAGCAGTACTTC. Residues: CASSLVRASGNSYEQYF.

The chain employs TRBV4-2 and TRBJ2-2, with unresolved D. The CDR3 is 15 residues long. CDR1 is LGHNA and CDR2 is YNFKEQ in the germline V gene. V was clipped by 1 base and J by 1 base, with 7 bases between them. The DNA for the CDR3 is TGTGCCAGCAGCCAAGGTGAAAGGAACACCGGGGAGCTGTTTTTT. Its translation: CASSQGERNTGELFF.

V usage is TRBV27 and J usage is TRBJ2-2; D not certain. Germline CDR1 reads MNHEY; CDR2 reads SMNVEV (reference sequence). CDR3 size: 14 residues. Deletions cut 3 bases from V and 2 bases from J, with 7 bases between. The CDR3 loop is CASSFGFNTGELFF. The CDR3 DNA follows: TGTGCCAGCAGTTTCGGGTTCAACACCGGGGAGCTGTTTTTT.

The CDR3 coding sequence is TGTGCCAGCAGTCGGCAAGGGAACACTGAAGCTTTCTTT. Residues: CASSRQGNTEAFF. The gene calls are TRBV6-6 and TRBJ1-1, with D unresolved. Germline loops: CDR1 MNHNY, CDR2 SVGAGI (reference sequence). V was clipped by 5 bases and J by 1 base, with 8 bases between them. The CDR3 runs to 13 residues.

V gene TRBV5-1 combines with J gene TRBJ2-2; D not certain. V lost 7 bases and J 5 bases, leaving 15 bases between the germline ends. The CDR3 is 14 amino acids. Germline CDR1 and CDR2: SGHRS and YFSETQ. The CDR3 DNA sequence: TGCGCCAGCCAACCGTCCTCCTATACCGGGGAGCTGTTTTTT. Residues: CASQPSSYTGELFF.

The gene calls are TRBV4-1 and TRBJ1-6; TRBD1 matches at 7 bases. CDR3 length equals 15 residues. Germline lookup yields CDR1 MGHRA and CDR2 YSYEKL. V trimming: 1 base; J trimming: 7 bases; junction bases outside the gene matches: 4. The CDR3 sequence: CASSQVTGVNSPLHF. The CDR3 DNA is TGCGCCAGCAGCCAAGTTACAGGGGTCAATTCACCCCTCCACTTT.

There are a few counts of this clone. The V call is TRBV4-1, the J call TRBJ2-3; unclear D gene. Germline CDR1 and CDR2: MGHRA and YSYEKL. V was pared by 4 bases and J by 6 bases, with 17 bases between. The CDR3 runs to 15 residues. The CDR3 DNA follows: TGCGCCAGCAGCCCACTAACGGCTTTCGCGGATACGCAGTATTTT. Amino acid sequence: CASSPLTAFADTQYF.

The gene calls are TRBV5-4 and TRBJ1-1, with unresolved D. Germline loops: CDR1 SGHNT, CDR2 YYREEE (reference sequence). The CDR3 sequence is 13 residues long. Trimming took off 4 bases at V and 3 bases at J, with 10 bases between the two ends. The CDR3 loop reads CASSLEKDTEAFF. DNA of the CDR3: TGTGCCAGCAGCCTAGAAAAGGACACTGAAGCTTTCTTT.